A single sample gave rise to the 3 T cell receptor beta chains below, sequenced in a study of neurological immune-mediated disorders. Each CDR3 protein is one row after TCRdb ran MiXCR on the 5' RACE reads. This table holds 80,000 or so distinct CDR3 sequences, under 10% found once. Specimen: PBMCs. These receptors all come from a man between 50 and 59 years old in good health.

The sample holds many counts of this clonotype. V is TRBV28 and J is TRBJ1-2, with D possibly TRBD1 on 5 matching bases. V was clipped by 5 bases and J by 5 bases, with 12 bases between them. Germline CDR1 is MDHEN and CDR2 is SYDVKM. This CDR3 has 13 residues. CDR3 DNA: TGTGCCAGCAGTCCCCAGACAGCGTATGGCTACACCTTC. This translates into CASSPQTAYGYTF.

Ten or more counts support this clonotype. V and J are TRBV20-1 and TRBJ1-2, with no clear D. Per the germline V gene, CDR1 is DFQATT and CDR2 is SNEGSKA (reference sequence). The length of the CDR3 is 12 residues. The V end lost 6 bases, the J end lost 4 bases, and 12 bases lay between the germline ends. CDR3 nucleotides: TGCAGTGCAAGCCCTCCGGGCTATGGCTACACCTTC. Its translation: CSASPPGYGYTF.

In this sample, this clonotype turned up many times. V usage is TRBV6-1 and J usage is TRBJ1-5; TRBD1 matches at 8 bases. CDR3 length: 15 amino acids. Germline assignment: CDR1 MNHNS and CDR2 SASEGT. With V trimmed by 2 bases and J by 7 bases, 7 bases remained unmatched. The CDR3 loop is CASSEQGAQGQPQHF. The CDR3 DNA follows: TGTGCCAGCAGTGAACAGGGGGCGCAGGGGCAGCCCCAGCATTTT.